The 24 T cell receptor beta chains presented below share a single source sample, sequenced in a study of shared clonotypes between healthy human individuals. The repertoire was sequenced with immunoSEQ multiplex PCR; TCRdb's copy has only in-frame clones and lacks some. The sample holds fewer than 3 million clones, just under 95% seen once. Sequencing used naive CD4+ T cells from PBMCs. As to subset: CD45RA+ positively selected. Every receptor here comes from a man aged 18-30 years in good health. Some clones in this sample may be carry-over from other donors' samples.

J is TRBJ2-5 and V is TRBV5-1; 7 bases map to TRBD2. The trim removed 4 bases at V and 5 bases at J, leaving 8 bases unmatched. The CDR3 sequence is 14 residues long. CDR1 and CDR2 from the germline V gene are SGHRS and YFSETQ. CDR3 nucleotide sequence: TGCGCCAGCAGCCGTGGCGGGGGAGGGGAGACCCAGTACTTC. It specifies CASSRGGGGETQYF.

This sequence joins TRBV18 and TRBJ2-7; tentative D call: TRBD1 (5 bases). This CDR3 spans 15 amino acids. The germline V and J ends were trimmed by 3 bases and 5 bases, with 17 bases remaining between them. CDR1 is KGHSH, CDR2 LQKENI, per germline. Here the CDR3 reads CASSPPTRKDNEQYF. CDR3 DNA sequence: TGTGCCAGCTCACCTCCCACCCGCAAGGACAACGAGCAGTACTTC.

The gene calls are TRBV15 and TRBJ1-1, with D possibly matching TRBD1 (6 bases). CDR1 is LNHNV and CDR2 is YYDKDF in the germline V gene (reference sequence). Trimming removed 0 bases at V and 6 bases at J, with 17 bases between. The CDR3 contains 16 residues. The CDR3 nucleotides are TGTGCCACCAGCAGAGATCGTCCAGGGGCCGGGTCTGAAGCTTTCTTT. This encodes CATSRDRPGAGSEAFF.

This chain links TRBV18 with TRBJ2-7; the D is unclear. V was shortened by 5 bases and J by 7 bases, with 12 bases between the two germline ends. This CDR3 spans 12 amino acids. CDR1 is KGHSH and CDR2 is LQKENI in the germline V gene. The CDR3 spells CASSVAAWEQYF. The CDR3 bases are TGTGCCAGCTCAGTAGCAGCCTGGGAGCAGTACTTC.

V is TRBV5-1 and J is TRBJ2-7, with TRBD1 matching 8 bases. Germline CDR1 is SGHRS and CDR2 is YFSETQ. CDR3 size: 13 residues. V lost 9 bases to trimming and J lost 6 bases; unmatched junction nucleotides: 11. Here the CDR3 reads CATAGGTGGEQYF. CDR3 coding DNA: TGCGCCACCGCCGGAGGGACAGGCGGCGAGCAGTACTTC.

The V gene is TRBV4-1, the J gene TRBJ1-4; TRBD1 might be the D (5 bases). Trimming removed 2 bases at V and 6 bases at J, with 16 bases between. In germline, CDR1 is MGHRA, CDR2 YSYEKL. CDR3 size: 16 residues. The CDR3: CASSQIGEGFDEKLFF. The CDR3 DNA follows: TGCGCCAGCAGCCAAATAGGGGAGGGGTTTGATGAAAAACTGTTTTTT.

This sequence joins TRBV5-8 and TRBJ1-3; no clear D gene. V was clipped by 0 bases and J by 0 bases, with 13 bases between them. Germline values: CDR1 SGHTS, CDR2 YDEGEE. The CDR3 spans 17 residues. CDR3 nucleotide sequence: TGTGCCAGCAGCTTGGTAGGTTCGTCGGGCTCTGGAAACACCATATATTTT. This translates into CASSLVGSSGSGNTIYF.

The chain uses TRBV11-2 and TRBJ2-3, with D hard to call. The V end lost 5 bases, the J end lost 1 base, and 13 bases lay between the germline ends. Germline V gives CDR1 SGHAT, CDR2 FQNNGV. This CDR3 comprises 15 residues. CDR3 DNA: TGTGCCAGCAGCCCGAAAGATGGGCGCACAGATACGCAGTATTTT. As protein: CASSPKDGRTDTQYF.

This sequence joins TRBV6-4 and TRBJ2-7, with TRBD2 matching 8 bases. Germline values: CDR1 MRHNA, CDR2 SNTAGT. Germline trimming cut 4 bases from V and 7 bases from J; bases unmatched to any gene: 12. The CDR3 has 15 residues. CDR3: CASSVQAGVSNEQYF. CDR3 nucleotide sequence: TGTGCCAGCAGTGTCCAAGCGGGAGTGAGTAATGAGCAGTACTTC.

The chain links TRBV7-2 to TRBJ1-2; tentatively, D is TRBD1 (5 bases). With 1 base removed from V and 10 bases from J, the gap between germline ends came to 22 bases. This CDR3 spans 16 amino acids. Looked up from germline, CDR1 is SGHTA and CDR2 is FQGNSA. The CDR3 sequence is CASSLEGRSLGLAYTF. The CDR3 DNA reads TGTGCCAGCAGCTTAGAGGGACGGTCCCTAGGGCTCGCCTACACCTTC.

The CDR3 sequence is CASRGSFSGANVLTF. The CDR3 nucleotides are TGCGCCAGCAGAGGGTCGTTTTCTGGGGCCAACGTCCTGACTTTC. This chain links TRBV10-2 with TRBJ2-6; D is uncertain. V lost 6 bases to trimming and J lost 1 base, with 10 bases between them. Germline loops: CDR1 WSHSY, CDR2 SAAADI. The CDR3 covers 15 residues.

V and J are TRBV15 and TRBJ2-3, with D possibly TRBD2 on 5 matching bases. This CDR3 region has 14 residues. Germline loops: CDR1 LNHNV, CDR2 YYDKDF (reference sequence). Trimming removed 1 base from V and 6 bases from J, with 11 bases in between. CDR3: CATSRGLARDTQYF. As DNA, the CDR3 is TGTGCCACCAGCAGAGGCCTAGCAAGGGATACGCAGTATTTT.

Points on this clone: This same CDR3 is encoded by further DNA sequences in the sample. The genes are TRBV5-6 and TRBJ2-1; 11 bases are a match to TRBD2. The CDR3 is 15 amino acids. V lost 0 bases to trimming and J lost 4 bases; unmatched junction nucleotides: 0. Germline CDR1 and CDR2: SGHDT and YYEEEE. CDR3 sequence (DNA): TGTGCCAGCAGCTTGGGGACTAGCGGGTACAATGAGCAGTTCTTC. Translated, it gives CASSLGTSGYNEQFF.

The chain has TRBV5-5 and TRBJ2-1; 10 bases map to TRBD2. The ends lost 2 bases at V and 2 bases at J; junction bases unmatched: 7. This CDR3 has 17 residues. Germline CDR1 and CDR2: SGHKS and YYEKEE (reference sequence). CDR3 nucleotide sequence: TGTGCCAGCAGCTTTAGACTAGCGGGCATCCCCTACAATGAGCAGTTCTTC. This encodes CASSFRLAGIPYNEQFF.

The chain carries TRBV5-6 and TRBJ1-2; 9 bases map to TRBD1. V gave up 2 bases and J gave up 4 bases; unmatched junction bases: 9. CDR3 size: 16 residues. From germline, CDR1 is SGHDT and CDR2 YYEEEE. CDR3 DNA sequence: TGTGCCAGCAGCTTCCGGGACAGGGAGGAGGGCTATGGCTACACCTTC. Protein: CASSFRDREEGYGYTF. The full variable domain, its missing parts supplied by reference TRBV5-6 and TRBJ1-2, is DAGVTQSPTHLIKTRGQQVTLRCSPKSGHDTVSWYQQALGQGPQFIFQYYEEEERQRGNFPDRFSGHQFPNYSSELNVNALLLGDSALYLCASSFRDREEGYGYTFGSGTRLTVV.

The rearrangement joins TRBV2 to TRBJ1-1; 10 bases match TRBD1. The CDR3 has 14 residues. Germline-derived CDR1 and CDR2 are SNHLY and FYNNEI. With 6 bases clipped from V and 8 bases from J, the junction kept 9 bases outside the gene matches. CDR3 sequence reads: CASRGGTGESEAFF. In DNA form, the CDR3 reads TGTGCCAGCAGAGGAGGGACAGGGGAATCCGAAGCTTTCTTT.

The chain combines TRBV5-1 with TRBJ1-2; 12 bases align to TRBD1. After removal of 7 bases from V and 6 bases from J, the junction contained 7 bases not matched to a gene. The CDR3 contains 14 residues. Germline V gives CDR1 SGHRS, CDR2 YFSETQ. For the CDR3, the DNA is TGCGCCAGCGGGGCGGGACAGGGGGCAGATGGCTACACCTTC. Translating it yields CASGAGQGADGYTF. Variable domain in full (rest from reference TRBV5-1 and TRBJ1-2): KAGVTQTPRYLIKTRGQQVTLSCSPISGHRSVSWYQQTPGQGLQFLFEYFSETQRNKGNFPGRFSGRQFSNSRSEMNVSTLELGDSALYLCASGAGQGADGYTFGSGTRLTVV.

The chain uses TRBV19 and TRBJ2-2; weak D call: TRBD2 (5 bases). The CDR3 sequence is 17 residues long. V lost 6 bases and J lost 1, with 18 bases in between. Germline loops: CDR1 LNHDA, CDR2 SQIVND (reference sequence). CDR3 sequence (DNA): TGTGCCAGTAGGTTGACTTGGCTAGCCAGGAACACCGGGGAGCTGTTTTTT. Translating it yields CASRLTWLARNTGELFF.

The chain couples TRBV14 to TRBJ2-7; 9 bases align to TRBD1. With 4 bases clipped from V and 8 bases from J, the junction kept 15 bases outside the gene matches. The CDR3 spans 16 residues. Germline loops: CDR1 SGHDN, CDR2 FVKESK. Written as DNA, the CDR3 is TGTGCCAGCAGCCCTCCCGGGACAGGGTTCCTTACCCAGCAGTACTTC. Translated: CASSPPGTGFLTQQYF.

This chain links TRBV4-3 with TRBJ2-7; the D gene is possibly TRBD2 (6 bases). The CDR3 runs 15 residues. Trimming pared 1 base from V and 2 bases from J, leaving 12 bases between. Germline lookup yields CDR1 LGHNA and CDR2 YSLEER. CDR3 in DNA: TGCGCCAGCAGCCAAGGGCTAGCGAGGACCTACGAGCAGTACTTC. It is translated as CASSQGLARTYEQYF.

The CDR3 nucleotides read TGTGCCACCAGCAGAGCGACTAGCGGGGCAACTTACAATGAGCAGTTCTTC. This translates into CATSRATSGATYNEQFF. The V and J genes are TRBV15 and TRBJ2-1, with 11 positions matching TRBD2. The CDR3 runs 17 residues. Germline-derived CDR1 and CDR2 are LNHNV and YYDKDF (reference sequence). Trimming at V came to 1 base and at J to 4 bases, leaving 6 bases not matched to a gene.

The V and J genes are TRBV28 and TRBJ2-6, with 7 bases lining up with TRBD1. Unmatched junction bases numbered 7, after V lost 8 bases and J lost 6 bases. The germline gives CDR1 MDHEN, CDR2 SYDVKM. There are 14 residues in the CDR3. In DNA, the CDR3 is TGTGCCAGCTACCCAGGGGGTTTGGCCAACGTCCTGACTTTC. It is translated as CASYPGGLANVLTF.

The CDR3: CASSLRRVDTGELFF. The CDR3 nucleotides are TGTGCCAGCAGTTTACGGAGGGTTGACACCGGGGAGCTGTTTTTT. The chain combines TRBV28 with TRBJ2-2; D is possibly TRBD2 (6 bases). The CDR3 spans 15 residues. Trimming pared 2 bases from V and 3 bases from J, leaving 10 bases between. Germline CDR1 is MDHEN and CDR2 is SYDVKM.

In its sample, this clone was seen once. The rearrangement joins TRBV28 to TRBJ1-1; maybe TRBD1 (6 bases). Germline CDR1 is MDHEN and CDR2 is SYDVKM. This CDR3 contains 12 residues. V lost 5 bases to trimming and J lost 14 bases, with 18 bases between them. The CDR3 sequence: CASSIGQTVGFF. CDR3 DNA: TGTGCCAGCAGTATAGGACAGACAGTCGGGTTCTTT. The full variable domain, rest sourced from reference TRBV28 and TRBJ1-1, is DVKVTQSSRYLVKRTGEKVFLECVQDMDHENMFWYRQDPGLGLRLIYFSYDVKMKEKGDIPEGYSVSREKKERFSLILESASTNQTSMYLCASSIGQTVGFFGQGTRLTVV.